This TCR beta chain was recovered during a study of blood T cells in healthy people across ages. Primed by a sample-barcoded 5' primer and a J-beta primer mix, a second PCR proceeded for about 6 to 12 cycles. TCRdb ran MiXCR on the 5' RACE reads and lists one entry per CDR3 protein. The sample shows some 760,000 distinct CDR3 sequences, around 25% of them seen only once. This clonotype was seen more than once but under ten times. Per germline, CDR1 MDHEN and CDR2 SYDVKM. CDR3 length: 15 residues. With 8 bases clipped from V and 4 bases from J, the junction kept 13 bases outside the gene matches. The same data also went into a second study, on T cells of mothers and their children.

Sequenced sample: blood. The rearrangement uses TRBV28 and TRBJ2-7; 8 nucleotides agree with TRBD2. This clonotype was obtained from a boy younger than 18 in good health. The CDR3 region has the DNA TGTGCCAGCCGCCCCGGCGGGGGGCTCGGTTACGAGCAGTACTTC. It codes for CASRPGGGLGYEQYF.